Below are 21 T cell receptor beta chains sequenced from a single sample in a study of cytomegalovirus exposure and HLA in healthy donors. Vbeta (60) and Jbeta (13) primers were used in the PCR. Sequenced by immunoSEQ multiplex PCR; TCRdb stores in-frame clones only, minus some. There are 150,000 to 200,000 clones in the sample; 85% occur only once, and about 2% lies in the top ten. Sequenced material: PBMCs. These receptors originate from a woman in her forties or fifties in good health and CMV-seronegative.

The V call is TRBV29-1, the J call TRBJ2-1; 13 bases fit TRBD2. With 4 bases clipped from V and 7 bases from J, the junction kept 4 bases outside the gene matches. Germline CDR1 and CDR2: SQVTM and ANQGSEA. This CDR3 is built from 14 residues. This CDR3 is CSVAGLAGVNEQFF. In DNA form, the CDR3 reads TGCAGCGTTGCCGGACTAGCGGGAGTTAATGAGCAGTTCTTC.

The V call is TRBV7-2, the J call TRBJ1-1; unclear D gene. Germline CDR1 and CDR2: SGHTA and FQGNSA. V lost 5 bases, J lost 0 bases, and 10 bases lay in between. The CDR3 runs to 14 residues. CDR3 protein: CASSKLTVNTEAFF. CDR3 sequence (DNA): TGTGCCAGCAGCAAGCTCACCGTGAACACTGAAGCTTTCTTT.

CDR3 bases: TGTGCCAGCAGTGCACGACAGGAAACTAACTATGGCTACACCTTC. It translates to CASSARQETNYGYTF. The chain uses TRBV27 and TRBJ1-2, with D possibly matching TRBD1 (6 bases). The germline CDR1 and CDR2 sequences are MNHEY and SMNVEV (reference sequence). This CDR3 has 15 residues. The V gene lost 5 bases and the J gene lost 0 bases, with 13 bases spanning the gap.

The rearrangement uses TRBV4-2 and TRBJ2-7, with TRBD2 matching 8 bases. The germline V gene encodes CDR1 LGHNA and CDR2 YNFKEQ. J lost 7 bases, V lost 5 bases, and 10 bases had no gene match. The CDR3 contains 14 residues. The CDR3 coding sequence is TGTGCCAGCAGCGGTCGGGAGGGAGCCTTGGAGCAGTACTTC. Its protein is CASSGREGALEQYF.

The gene calls are TRBV7-6 and TRBJ2-7; 9 nucleotides line up with TRBD2. There are 15 residues in the CDR3. Germline values: CDR1 SGHVS, CDR2 FNYEAQ. With V trimmed by 0 bases and J by 5 bases, 5 bases remained unmatched. As DNA, the CDR3 is TGTGCCAGCAGCTTAGCCCCGGGACTAGCAAACGAGCAGTACTTC. As protein: CASSLAPGLANEQYF.

This clone came up once. The chain uses TRBV7-2 and TRBJ1-5; D unclear. CDR1 is SGHTA, CDR2 FQGNSA, per germline. Trimming removed 5 bases at V and 0 bases at J, with 11 bases between. The CDR3 runs to 15 residues. This CDR3 is CASSRGGNSNQPQHF. CDR3 nucleotides: TGTGCCAGCAGCCGCGGAGGGAATAGCAATCAGCCCCAGCATTTT.

The chain employs TRBV28 and TRBJ2-1; 14 bases align to TRBD2. Germline V lookup: CDR1 MDHEN, CDR2 SYDVKM. The CDR3 is made up of 15 amino acids. Trimming removed 6 bases from V and 4 bases from J; junction bases left unmatched: 2. The CDR3 coding sequence is TGTGCCAGCAGGGGGACTAGCGGGAGTTACAATGAGCAGTTCTTC. Translation: CASRGTSGSYNEQFF.

This chain links TRBV7-9 with TRBJ1-3; weak D call: TRBD1 (6 bases). In germline, CDR1 is SEHNR, CDR2 FQNEAQ (reference sequence). Trimming left V 5 bases short and J 5 bases short, with 10 bases between. CDR3 length equals 13 residues. The CDR3, as DNA: TGTGCCAGCAGCCCTCAGGGGAGAAACACCATATATTTT. As protein: CASSPQGRNTIYF.

The rearrangement links TRBV19 to TRBJ2-5; D might be TRBD1 (6 bases). The DNA end is a closer match to TRBJ2-7, so the J assignment may be wrong. The CDR3 runs 15 residues. Per the germline V gene, CDR1 is LNHDA and CDR2 is SQIVND (reference sequence). The CDR3 sequence is CASTPTGRSSYEQYF. The CDR3 DNA reads TGTGCCAGTACGCCCACAGGGCGTAGCTCCTACGAGCAGTACTTC.

The V gene is TRBV7-2, the J gene TRBJ1-1, with D tentatively TRBD1 (5 bases). The V gene's germline CDR1 is SGHTA and CDR2 FQGNSA. V was cut by 0 bases and J by 0 bases, with 8 bases left in between. There are 15 residues in the CDR3. The CDR3 sequence: CASSLAGQVNTEAFF. The CDR3 DNA sequence: TGTGCCAGCAGCTTAGCGGGGCAGGTGAACACTGAAGCTTTCTTT.

The chain carries TRBV27 and TRBJ1-5, with no clear D. The V gene lost 4 bases and the J gene lost 5 bases, with 9 bases spanning the gap. The germline V gene encodes CDR1 MNHEY and CDR2 SMNVEV (reference sequence). The CDR3 has 13 residues. The chain's CDR3 is CASSSREDQPQHF. The CDR3 coding sequence is TGTGCCAGCAGTTCGCGGGAAGATCAGCCCCAGCATTTT.

This chain connects TRBV27 to TRBJ1-5; 11 bases agree with TRBD1. Trimming removed 6 bases from V and 1 base from J; junction bases left unmatched: 2. CDR1 is MNHEY, CDR2 SMNVEV, per germline (reference sequence). The CDR3 is made up of 15 amino acids. The CDR3 DNA reads TGTGCCAGCAGGGGGACAGGGGGGAGCAATCAGCCCCAGCATTTT. This sequence encodes CASRGTGGSNQPQHF.

The chain employs TRBV5-6 and TRBJ2-3, with 9 bases fitting TRBD2. J gave up 4 bases and V 0 bases, and 9 bases lay outside the gene matches. Germline V lookup: CDR1 SGHDT, CDR2 YYEEEE. This CDR3 contains 17 residues. CDR3 sequence reads: CASSLEGLAGLPDTQYF. CDR3 nucleotides: TGTGCCAGCAGCTTGGAGGGGCTAGCGGGATTACCAGATACGCAGTATTTT. The complete variable domain, with remaining parts taken from reference TRBV5-6 and TRBJ2-3, reads DAGVTQSPTHLIKTRGQQVTLRCSPKSGHDTVSWYQQALGQGPQFIFQYYEEEERQRGNFPDRFSGHQFPNYSSELNVNALLLGDSALYLCASSLEGLAGLPDTQYFGPGTRLTVL.

V usage is TRBV13 and J usage is TRBJ1-2, with D perhaps TRBD1 (6 bases). The germline V and J ends were trimmed by 0 bases and 3 bases, with 8 bases remaining between them. Germline V gene lookup returns CDR1 PRHDT and CDR2 FYEKMQ (reference sequence). This CDR3 spans 14 amino acids. The chain's CDR3 is CASSLGPGDYGYTF. The CDR3, as DNA: TGTGCCAGCAGCTTAGGCCCAGGGGACTATGGCTACACCTTC. Looking up the rest from reference TRBV13 and TRBJ1-2 gives the full variable domain: AAGVIQSPRHLIKEKRETATLKCYPIPRHDTVYWYQQGPGQDPQFLISFYEKMQSDKGSIPDRFSAQQFSDYHSELNMSSLELGDSALYFCASSLGPGDYGYTFGSGTRLTVV.

This clone was seen a few times. The V gene is TRBV19, the J gene TRBJ2-7; D possibly corresponds to TRBD1 (6 bases). CDR3 length: 13 amino acids. CDR1 and CDR2 from the germline V gene are LNHDA and SQIVND (reference sequence). Trimming took off 5 bases at V and 3 bases at J, with 11 bases between the two ends. DNA for the CDR3: TGTGCCAGTAGTGCAGGGGTCCACTACGAGCAGTACTTC. This codes for CASSAGVHYEQYF.

This chain joins TRBV23-1 and TRBJ2-7; 12 bases map to TRBD2. TRBV23-1 is an open reading frame, and its role is uncertain. CDR3 length: 15 amino acids. V shed 8 bases, J shed 4 bases, and the junction held 9 bases outside the gene matches. The CDR3 reads CASAQGLAGIYEQYF. CDR3 bases: TGCGCCAGCGCACAAGGACTAGCGGGAATTTACGAGCAGTACTTC.

The rearrangement joins TRBV5-1 to TRBJ2-1; tentatively, D is TRBD1 (5 bases). Germline CDR1 SGHRS, CDR2 YFSETQ. V was cut by 0 bases and J by 10 bases, with 20 bases left in between. The CDR3 spans 16 residues. CDR3 residues: CASSLGAPTVRQEQFF. The CDR3 DNA sequence: TGCGCCAGCAGCTTGGGGGCCCCGACAGTGAGACAAGAGCAGTTCTTC.

The sample holds a few counts of this clone. The genes are TRBV7-2 and TRBJ2-7; D is unresolved. The CDR3 runs 14 residues. Deletions cut 1 base from V and 1 base from J, with 8 bases between. Per the germline V gene, CDR1 is SGHTA and CDR2 is FQGNSA. CDR3 amino acids: CASSLVVSSYEQYF. CDR3 DNA sequence: TGTGCCAGCAGCTTAGTCGTGAGTTCCTACGAGCAGTACTTC.

The V and J genes are TRBV30 and TRBJ2-2; D not certain. Germline CDR1 is GTSNPN and CDR2 is SVGIG (reference sequence). Trimming removed 0 bases at V and 6 bases at J, with 8 bases between. This CDR3 has 13 residues. The CDR3 nucleotides read TGTGCCTGGAGTGTAACGGTTCCCGGGGAGCTGTTTTTT. Residues: CAWSVTVPGELFF.

The chain couples TRBV11-2 to TRBJ2-7, with 9 bases aligning to TRBD2. With 3 bases clipped from V and 7 bases from J, the junction kept 16 bases outside the gene matches. This CDR3 is 17 amino acids long. The germline gives CDR1 SGHAT, CDR2 FQNNGV. The DNA for the CDR3 is TGTGCCAGCAGCTTGTCCCTAGGGGCTAGCGGGAATAAGGAGCAGTACTTC. Residues: CASSLSLGASGNKEQYF.

The gene calls are TRBV11-2 and TRBJ2-1; 8 nucleotides agree with TRBD2. This CDR3 is built from 15 residues. Germline trimming cut 5 bases from V and 7 bases from J; bases unmatched to any gene: 10. Germline CDR1 is SGHAT and CDR2 is FQNNGV. In nucleotides, the CDR3 is TGTGCCAGCAGCCCCGCGCTAGCGGGCATTAATGAGCAGTTCTTC. Translation: CASSPALAGINEQFF. Full variable domain (rest looked up from reference TRBV11-2 and TRBJ2-1): EAGVAQSPRYKIIEKRQSVAFWCNPISGHATLYWYQQILGQGPKLLIQFQNNGVVDDSQLPKDRFSAERLKGVDSTLKIQPAKLEDSAVYLCASSPALAGINEQFFGPGTRLTVL.